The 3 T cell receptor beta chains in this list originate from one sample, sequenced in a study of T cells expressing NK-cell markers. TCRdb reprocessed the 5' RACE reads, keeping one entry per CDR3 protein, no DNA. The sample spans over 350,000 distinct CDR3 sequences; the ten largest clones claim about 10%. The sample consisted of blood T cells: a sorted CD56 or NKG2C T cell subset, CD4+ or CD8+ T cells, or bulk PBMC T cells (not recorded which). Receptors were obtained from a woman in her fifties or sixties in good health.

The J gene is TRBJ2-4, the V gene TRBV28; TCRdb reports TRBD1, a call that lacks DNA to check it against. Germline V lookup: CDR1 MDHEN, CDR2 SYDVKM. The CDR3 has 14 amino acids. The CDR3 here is CASRDSVAKNIQYF.

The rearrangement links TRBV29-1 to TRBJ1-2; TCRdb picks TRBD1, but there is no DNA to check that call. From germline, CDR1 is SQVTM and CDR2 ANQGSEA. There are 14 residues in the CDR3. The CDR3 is CSVEAPGHLYGYTF.

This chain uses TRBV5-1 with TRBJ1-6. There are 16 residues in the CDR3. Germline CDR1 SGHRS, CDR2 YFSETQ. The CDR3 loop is CASSLAGSLAASPLHF.